The source of this T cell receptor (beta chain) is a study of graft-versus-host responses after intestinal transplantation. Assay: immunoSEQ multiplex PCR; the TCRdb copy retains only in-frame clones and omits some. This table has about 86,000 clones, 91% appearing once. The CDR3 spans 13 residues. J was trimmed by 3 bases and V by 7 bases; bases with no gene match: 7. CDR1 is GTSNPN, CDR2 SVGIG, per germline (reference sequence). Findings of the study overall: Marrow from the recipient contained GvH clones, some of which had appeared first in ileum or blood.

On this clone itself: Its target is unknown.

The gene calls are TRBV30 and TRBJ1-2; 8 bases are shared with TRBD1. The sequenced sample was unstimulated CD8+ T cells sorted from spleen or lymph node cells, obtained before intestinal transplant. This TCR was sampled from a human donor who received an intestinal transplant. CDR3 loop: CASPSTGDYGYTF. The CDR3 DNA is TGTGCCTCCCCCTCGACAGGGGACTATGGCTACACCTTC.